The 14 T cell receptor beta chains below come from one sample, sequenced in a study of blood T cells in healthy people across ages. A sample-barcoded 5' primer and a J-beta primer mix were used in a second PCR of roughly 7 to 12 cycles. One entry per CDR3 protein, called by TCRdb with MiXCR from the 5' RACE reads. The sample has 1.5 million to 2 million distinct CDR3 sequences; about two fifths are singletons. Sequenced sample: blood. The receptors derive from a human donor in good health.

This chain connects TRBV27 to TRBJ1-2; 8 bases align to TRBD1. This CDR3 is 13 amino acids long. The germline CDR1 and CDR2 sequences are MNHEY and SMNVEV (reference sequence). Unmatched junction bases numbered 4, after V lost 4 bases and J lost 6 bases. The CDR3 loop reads CASSSRQGNGYTF. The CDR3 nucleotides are TGTGCCAGCAGTTCCCGACAGGGGAATGGCTACACCTTC.

DNA of the CDR3: TGCAGTGCTGGACGTCCCGGGACAGGGGGCGGTCAGCCCCAGCATTTT. Amino acids: CSAGRPGTGGGQPQHF. The chain combines TRBV20-1 with TRBJ1-5, with 12 bases fitting TRBD1. The germline V gene encodes CDR1 DFQATT and CDR2 SNEGSKA (reference sequence). The CDR3 contains 16 residues. V lost 5 bases, J lost 6 bases, and 11 bases stayed unmatched.

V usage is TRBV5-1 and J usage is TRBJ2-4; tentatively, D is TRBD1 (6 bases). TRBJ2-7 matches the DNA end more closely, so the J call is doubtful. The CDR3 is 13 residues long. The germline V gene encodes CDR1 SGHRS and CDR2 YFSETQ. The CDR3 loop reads CASSYTRDNEQYF. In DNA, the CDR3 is TGCGCCAGCAGCTACACCCGGGACAACGAGCAGTACTTC.

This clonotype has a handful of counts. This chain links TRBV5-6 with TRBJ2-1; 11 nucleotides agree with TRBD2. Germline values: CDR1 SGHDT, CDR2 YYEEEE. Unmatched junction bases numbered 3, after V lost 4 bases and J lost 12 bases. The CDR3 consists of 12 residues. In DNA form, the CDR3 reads TGTGCCAGCAGCCTGCTAGCGGGGGGGCAGTTCTTC. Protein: CASSLLAGGQFF.

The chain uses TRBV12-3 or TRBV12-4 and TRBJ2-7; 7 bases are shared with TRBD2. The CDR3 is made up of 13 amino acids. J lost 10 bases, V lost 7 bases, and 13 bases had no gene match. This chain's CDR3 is CASTPGGLRPQYF. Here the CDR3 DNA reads TGTGCCAGCACTCCCGGGGGACTAAGGCCCCAGTACTTC.

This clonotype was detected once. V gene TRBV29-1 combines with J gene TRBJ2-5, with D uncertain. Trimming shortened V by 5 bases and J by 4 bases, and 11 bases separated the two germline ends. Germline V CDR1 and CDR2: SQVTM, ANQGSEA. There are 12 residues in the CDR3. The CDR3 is CSVHNGGETQYF. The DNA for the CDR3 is TGCAGCGTTCATAATGGTGGAGAGACCCAGTACTTC.

CDR3 region: CASSLGSGSEAFF. The CDR3 region has the DNA TGTGCCAGCAGCCTCGGGTCGGGGTCAGAAGCTTTCTTT. The gene calls are TRBV7-9 and TRBJ1-1; D ambiguous. Germline V gene sequence: CDR1 SEHNR, CDR2 FQNEAQ (reference sequence). V was clipped by 5 bases and J by 8 bases, with 15 bases between them. The CDR3 is made up of 13 amino acids.

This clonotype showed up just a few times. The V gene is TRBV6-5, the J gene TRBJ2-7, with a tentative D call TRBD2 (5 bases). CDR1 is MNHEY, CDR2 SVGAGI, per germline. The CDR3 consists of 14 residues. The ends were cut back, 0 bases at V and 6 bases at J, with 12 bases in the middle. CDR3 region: CASSYSYGDGEQYF. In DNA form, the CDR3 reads TGTGCCAGCAGTTACTCCTACGGGGATGGCGAGCAGTACTTC.

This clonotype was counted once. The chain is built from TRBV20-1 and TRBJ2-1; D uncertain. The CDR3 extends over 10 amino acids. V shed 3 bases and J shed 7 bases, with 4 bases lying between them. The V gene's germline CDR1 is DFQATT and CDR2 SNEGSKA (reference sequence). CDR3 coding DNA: TGCAGTGCTAGTTTAAATGAGCAGTTCTTC. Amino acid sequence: CSASLNEQFF.

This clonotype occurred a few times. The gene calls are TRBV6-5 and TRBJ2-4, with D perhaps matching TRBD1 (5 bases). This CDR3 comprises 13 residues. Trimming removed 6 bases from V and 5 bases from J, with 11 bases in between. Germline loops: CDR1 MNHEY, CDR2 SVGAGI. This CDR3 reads CASRARGENIQYF. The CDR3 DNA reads TGTGCCAGCAGAGCAAGGGGTGAAAACATTCAGTACTTC.

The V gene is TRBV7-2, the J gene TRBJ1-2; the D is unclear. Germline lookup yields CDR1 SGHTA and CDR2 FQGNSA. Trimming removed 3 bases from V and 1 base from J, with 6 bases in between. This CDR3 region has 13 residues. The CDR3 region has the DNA TGTGCCAGCAGCTTGACGCTTAACTATGGCTACACCTTC. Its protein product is CASSLTLNYGYTF.

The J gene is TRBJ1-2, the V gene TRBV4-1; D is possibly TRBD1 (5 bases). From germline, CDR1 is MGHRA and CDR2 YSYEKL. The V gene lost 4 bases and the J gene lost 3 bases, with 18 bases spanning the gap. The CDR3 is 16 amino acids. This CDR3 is CASSPHSGGEDYGYTF. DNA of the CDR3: TGCGCCAGCAGCCCTCATTCTGGGGGGGAAGACTATGGCTACACCTTC.

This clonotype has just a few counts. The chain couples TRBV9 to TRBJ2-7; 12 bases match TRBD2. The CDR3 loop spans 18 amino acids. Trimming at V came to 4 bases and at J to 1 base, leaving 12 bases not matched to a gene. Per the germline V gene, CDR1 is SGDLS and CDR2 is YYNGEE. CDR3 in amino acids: CASSQAPSGGAGSYEQYF. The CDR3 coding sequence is TGTGCCAGCAGCCAAGCCCCTAGCGGGGGGGCCGGTTCCTACGAGCAGTACTTC.

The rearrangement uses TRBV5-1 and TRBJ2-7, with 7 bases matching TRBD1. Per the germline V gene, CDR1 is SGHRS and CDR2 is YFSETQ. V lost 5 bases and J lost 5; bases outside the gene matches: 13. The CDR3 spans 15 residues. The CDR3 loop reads CASRVDRVELNEQYF. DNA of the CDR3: TGCGCCAGCAGGGTCGACAGGGTCGAACTTAACGAGCAGTACTTC. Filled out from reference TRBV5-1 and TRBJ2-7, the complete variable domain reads KAGVTQTPRYLIKTRGQQVTLSCSPISGHRSVSWYQQTPGQGLQFLFEYFSETQRNKGNFPGRFSGRQFSNSRSEMNVSTLELGDSALYLCASRVDRVELNEQYFGPGTRLTVT.